These T cell receptor beta chains were read from a single sample in a study of blood T cell repertoires in COVID-19. The repertoire was sequenced with immunoSEQ multiplex PCR; TCRdb's copy has only in-frame clones and lacks some. The sample yields about 71,000 clones, around three quarters seen once. The sequenced material came from peripheral blood. These receptors came from a woman of 80 years or more with active or convalescent COVID-19. Both conserved end residues are part of each CDR3. Each record gives: V gene, clone size, D gene, J gene, CDR3 protein, CDR3 DNA. D genes are given only for firm matches. Only part of the rows carry a size: once, few, many, or a class if the clone is expanded.

TRBV9	-	TRBD2	TRBJ2-7	CASSGSGGYEQYF	TGTGCCAGCAGCGGGAGCGGGGGTTACGAGCAGTACTTC
TRBV5-1	once	TRBD1	TRBJ1-6	CASSLDGDSYSPLHF	TGCGCCAGCAGCTTGGATGGGGACAGTTATTCACCCCTCCACTTT
TRBV7-2	-	-	TRBJ1-4	CASSARGEKLFF	TGTGCCAGCAGCGCACGGGGGGAAAAACTGTTTTTT
TRBV2	-	TRBD1	TRBJ2-5	CASRTGTVETQYF	TGTGCCAGCAGGACCGGGACAGTGGAGACCCAGTACTTC
TRBV5-6	-	-	TRBJ2-6	CASSRQASGANVLTF	TGTGCCAGCAGCCGACAAGCCTCTGGGGCCAACGTCCTGACTTTC
TRBV11-3	-	TRBD1	TRBJ2-7	CASSAGQGAREQYF	TGTGCCAGCAGCGCCGGACAGGGGGCGAGAGAGCAGTACTTC
TRBV7-9	-	TRBD1	TRBJ2-7	CASSYLIGQGNHEQYF	TGTGCCAGCAGCTACTTAATAGGACAGGGGAACCACGAGCAGTACTTC
TRBV6-1	-	TRBD1	TRBJ1-1	CASSDTGGAITEAFF	TGTGCCAGCAGTGACACAGGGGGCGCGATCACTGAAGCTTTCTTT
TRBV5-4	once	TRBD1	TRBJ2-5	CASSSLRDREAPYF	TGTGCCAGCAGCTCTTTACGGGACAGGGAAGCCCCCTACTTC
TRBV4-3	-	-	TRBJ2-3	CASSQGGFASTDTQYF	TGCGCCAGCAGCCAAGGCGGCTTCGCTAGCACAGATACGCAGTATTTT
TRBV6-5	-	-	TRBJ2-1	CASRGGSNEQFF	TGTGCCAGCAGGGGAGGCTCCAATGAGCAGTTCTTC
TRBV28	-	-	TRBJ1-2	CASSFIGWGGGYTF	TGTGCCAGCAGTTTTATCGGCTGGGGGGGTGGCTACACCTTC
TRBV7-6	-	-	TRBJ1-2	CASSSPKVRGKAGGYTF	TGTGCCAGCAGCTCCCCTAAGGTCCGGGGGAAAGCAGGTGGCTACACCTTC
TRBV2	-	TRBD2	TRBJ2-5	CASSPPAGGLETQYF	TGTGCCAGCAGTCCGCCAGCGGGGGGACTTGAGACCCAGTACTTC
TRBV14	-	-	TRBJ2-1	CASSPYLLGSDEQFF	TGTGCCAGCAGCCCGTACCTTCTAGGATCCGATGAGCAGTTCTTC
TRBV19	once	TRBD1	TRBJ1-2	CASRNTGGDGYTF	TGTGCCAGTAGGAACACAGGGGGCGATGGCTACACCTTC
TRBV6-1	-	-	TRBJ1-2	CASSEGAGLDYGYTF	TGTGCCAGCAGTGAAGGGGCAGGACTTGACTATGGCTACACCTTC
TRBV3-1/TRBV3-2	-	TRBD2	TRBJ2-7	CASSQEGIPGLAGGQDEQYF	TGTGCCAGCAGCCAAGAAGGGATCCCGGGACTAGCGGGGGGGCAGGACGAGCAGTACTTC
TRBV5-5	-	-	TRBJ1-6	CASRQLRGPLHF	TGTGCCAGCCGCCAATTAAGGGGACCCCTCCACTTT
TRBV20-1	-	-	TRBJ1-4	CSASNRVNEKLFF	TGCAGTGCTAGTAACAGGGTTAATGAAAAACTGTTTTTT
TRBV4-1	once	TRBD2	TRBJ2-2	CASKGLAGGINTGELFF	TGCGCCAGCAAGGGACTAGCGGGGGGAATCAACACCGGGGAGCTGTTTTTT
TRBV11-2	-	TRBD1	TRBJ1-1	CASSIGQGLGEAFF	TGTGCCAGCAGCATCGGACAGGGGTTGGGTGAAGCTTTCTTT